The 8 T cell receptor beta chains below all came from one sample that was sequenced in a study of blood T cell repertoires in COVID-19. Sequencing was performed with immunoSEQ multiplex PCR; in TCRdb, only in-frame clones are kept and a portion is missing. The sample contains about 140,000 clones, around 87% of which appear only once. Sequenced sample: PBMCs or T cells enriched from blood (not recorded which). These receptor sequences come from a man between 60 and 75 years old who had recovered from COVID-19.

This clone was counted at least ten times. The chain links TRBV15 to TRBJ1-1; no reliable D call. CDR3 size: 12 residues. The V gene's germline CDR1 is LNHNV and CDR2 YYDKDF (reference sequence). Between the trimmed V and J ends, which lost 9 bases and 5 bases, there was a span of 13 bases. CDR3: CATSEPRTEAFF. In DNA, the CDR3 is TGTGCCACTTCAGAACCGAGGACTGAAGCTTTCTTT.

The chain uses TRBV6-1 and TRBJ2-1; TRBD1 aligns across 9 bases. Trimming at V came to 3 bases and at J to 2 bases, leaving 2 bases not matched to a gene. The CDR3 extends over 15 amino acids. CDR1 is MNHNS, CDR2 SASEGT, per germline. The CDR3 here is CASSDRDRAYNEQFF. DNA of the CDR3: TGTGCCAGCAGTGACCGGGACAGGGCCTACAATGAGCAGTTCTTC.

In the case of this clone: An end of the junction differs from the germline gene, which may be a read error. The CDR3 reads CASSAILSDRRF. The CDR3 region has the DNA TGTGCCAGCAGTGCAATACTGAGCGACAGACGGTTC. The chain carries TRBV6-2 or TRBV6-3 and TRBJ2-7; weak D call: TRBD1 (5 bases). CDR1 and CDR2 from the germline V gene are MNHEY and SVGEGT. The CDR3 is 12 residues long.

This clone was seen only a few times. This chain uses TRBV30 with TRBJ1-6, with a tentative D call TRBD1 (6 bases). This CDR3 has 22 amino acids. The germline CDR1 and CDR2 sequences are GTSNPN and SVGIG (reference sequence). V was cut by 0 bases and J by 0 bases, with 27 bases left in between. The CDR3 DNA reads TGTGCCTGGAGTGTATCGGATTCAGGGGTTTTCCTTCCGAGCTCCTATAATTCACCCCTCCACTTT. This sequence encodes CAWSVSDSGVFLPSSYNSPLHF.

The chain carries TRBV12-3 or TRBV12-4 and TRBJ2-7, with D unresolved. With 2 bases removed from V and 5 bases from J, the gap between germline ends came to 4 bases. This CDR3 spans 11 amino acids. The CDR3, as DNA: TGTGCCAGCAGTTTATACAACGAGCAGTACTTC. Translation gives CASSLYNEQYF.

The chain couples TRBV19 to TRBJ1-5, with TRBD1 matching over 7 bases. Trimming cost V 5 bases and J 5 bases; bases outside gene matches: 6. The CDR3 extends over 14 amino acids. Germline values: CDR1 LNHDA, CDR2 SQIVND (reference sequence). The CDR3 DNA reads TGTGCCAGTAGTGTCGACAGGGTCCATCAGCCCCAGCATTTT. This translates into CASSVDRVHQPQHF.

V gene TRBV5-5 combines with J gene TRBJ2-3; weak D call: TRBD2 (6 bases). V was trimmed by 2 bases and J by 7 bases, leaving 17 bases between them. The CDR3 sequence is 15 residues long. Germline CDR1 is SGHKS and CDR2 is YYEKEE (reference sequence). The CDR3 DNA reads TGTGCCAGCAGCTTAGCCGGGACTGGCGCTAATACGCAGTATTTT. It specifies CASSLAGTGANTQYF.

This chain joins TRBV14 and TRBJ1-1; tentatively, D is TRBD1 (5 bases). Trimming cost V 6 bases and J 4 bases, with 18 bases left between them. This CDR3 has 15 residues. The V gene's germline CDR1 is SGHDN and CDR2 FVKESK. DNA of the CDR3: TGTGCCAGCAGTCAAAGATTGGGGGGTTTCACTGAAGCTTTCTTT. Residues: CASSQRLGGFTEAFF.